Listed below are T cell receptor beta chains from one sample, sequenced in a study of blood T cells in healthy people across ages. TCRdb re-derived calls from the 5' RACE reads in MiXCR, one entry per CDR3 protein. The sample includes approximately 1,100,000 distinct CDR3 sequences, 40% to 50% of them seen just once. Sequenced input: blood. These TCRs come from a woman aged 55-70 years in good health. The CDR3 runs from the conserved cysteine through the conserved F or W. The order of the fields is D gene, J gene, V gene, clone size, CDR3 DNA, CDR3 protein. D genes are given only for firm matches. Expanded clones get a size class; other rows say once, few or many, or leave the size out.

D gene: TRBD1; J gene: TRBJ2-7; V gene: TRBV5-1; clone size: NA; CDR3 DNA: TGCGCCAGCAGTTGGGGACAGGGTTTCTACGAGCAGTACTTC; CDR3 protein: CASSWGQGFYEQYF
D gene: NA; J gene: TRBJ2-5; V gene: TRBV29-1; clone size: NA; CDR3 DNA: TGCAGCGTTGAAGGGGTCGGGGAAGAGACCCAGTACTTC; CDR3 protein: CSVEGVGEETQYF
D gene: NA; J gene: TRBJ2-7; V gene: TRBV5-1; clone size: NA; CDR3 DNA: TGCGCCAGCAGCTTGTACGGCCCCTCCTACGAGCAGTACTTC; CDR3 protein: CASSLYGPSYEQYF
D gene: NA; J gene: TRBJ2-1; V gene: TRBV20-1; clone size: NA; CDR3 DNA: TGCAGTGCTAGACCCGAGCAGTTCTTC; CDR3 protein: CSARPEQFF
D gene: NA; J gene: TRBJ2-3; V gene: TRBV13; clone size: NA; CDR3 DNA: TGTGCCAGCAGCACGACAGGTCGTGGCACAGATACGCAGTATTTT; CDR3 protein: CASSTTGRGTDTQYF
D gene: TRBD1; J gene: TRBJ2-7; V gene: TRBV5-1; clone size: few; CDR3 DNA: TGCGCCAGCAGCTTGGGGAGACAGGGGCCTTACCCGACAAGGTACGAGCAGTACTTC; CDR3 protein: CASSLGRQGPYPTRYEQYF
D gene: NA; J gene: TRBJ1-1; V gene: TRBV7-4; clone size: NA; CDR3 DNA: TGTGCCAGCAGCCTCAATTTGGACACCGCCAAAGACCGTGAAGCTTTCTTT; CDR3 protein: CASSLNLDTAKDREAFF
D gene: NA; J gene: TRBJ1-5; V gene: TRBV10-3; clone size: few; CDR3 DNA: TGTGCCATCAGTGAGCATGGGGGAGCTCACAATCAGCCCCAGCATTTT; CDR3 protein: CAISEHGGAHNQPQHF
D gene: NA; J gene: TRBJ2-5; V gene: TRBV12-3/TRBV12-4; clone size: many; CDR3 DNA: TGTGCCAGCAGCTTGAGTGAAACCCAGTACTTC; CDR3 protein: CASSLSETQYF
D gene: NA; J gene: TRBJ2-7; V gene: TRBV6-2/TRBV6-3; clone size: NA; CDR3 DNA: TGTGCCAGCAGCAGAGATGGTTCGGGCAACTACGAGCAGTACTTC; CDR3 protein: CASSRDGSGNYEQYF
D gene: NA; J gene: TRBJ2-7; V gene: TRBV27; clone size: NA; CDR3 DNA: TGTGCCAGCAGTCAAAGACTGGGTGGCCACGAGCAGTACTTC; CDR3 protein: CASSQRLGGHEQYF